The 8 T cell receptor beta chains below come from one sample, sequenced in a study of cytomegalovirus exposure and HLA in healthy donors. The PCR employed 60 Vbeta primers together with 13 Jbeta primers. Clones were read by immunoSEQ multiplex PCR, and TCRdb kept only the in-frame ones, dropping some. Among 230,000 or so clones listed, around 90% were seen once. The source material was PBMCs. The receptor source for this set is a girl aged 2-10 years in good health and CMV-seronegative.

The chain carries TRBV5-1 and TRBJ2-5; TRBD1 matches at 8 bases. The J call may not be correct, given that the DNA end is closer to TRBJ2-7. Per the germline V gene, CDR1 is SGHRS and CDR2 is YFSETQ. This CDR3 region has 16 residues. CDR3 sequence reads: CASSYSGTGNFYEQYF. In DNA form, the CDR3 reads TGCGCCAGCAGCTACTCCGGGACAGGTAACTTTTACGAGCAGTACTTC.

Worth noting for this clone: The same CDR3 is also encoded by other DNA sequences in this sample. The J gene is TRBJ2-1, the V gene TRBV5-1; possible D gene TRBD2, 6 bases. This CDR3 has 19 residues. The germline gives CDR1 SGHRS, CDR2 YFSETQ. The V end was cut by 4 bases, the J end by 6 bases, with 29 bases between. The CDR3 here is CASSVGLLAADSGTNEQFF. DNA of the CDR3: TGCGCCAGCAGCGTAGGCCTATTAGCGGCGGATAGTGGGACCAATGAGCAGTTCTTC.

The V and J genes are TRBV6-5 and TRBJ1-1; D possibly corresponds to TRBD1 (6 bases). Germline lookup yields CDR1 MNHEY and CDR2 SVGAGI. The V end lost 5 bases, the J end lost 6 bases, and 19 bases lay between the germline ends. The CDR3 totals 15 residues. CDR3 residues: CASSRPGQGAPEAFF. The CDR3 nucleotides read TGTGCCAGCAGTAGGCCGGGACAAGGGGCACCTGAAGCTTTCTTT.

V and J are TRBV27 and TRBJ2-3; D may be TRBD1 (6 bases). Germline loops: CDR1 MNHEY, CDR2 SMNVEV (reference sequence). The germline V and J ends were trimmed by 2 bases and 2 bases, with 14 bases remaining between them. The CDR3 runs 16 residues. The CDR3 loop is CASSLRGSTYTDTQYF. The DNA for the CDR3 is TGTGCCAGCAGTTTAAGGGGGTCGACTTACACAGATACGCAGTATTTT.

The genes are TRBV7-8 and TRBJ1-1; possibly TRBD1 for D (5 bases). Germline assignment: CDR1 SGHVS and CDR2 FQNEAQ. The CDR3 sequence is 14 residues long. The V end was cut by 4 bases, the J end by 2 bases, with 11 bases between. CDR3 in DNA: TGTGCCAGCAGCTGGGGGGGACCTAACACTGAAGCTTTCTTT. This translates into CASSWGGPNTEAFF.

V gene TRBV4-1 combines with J gene TRBJ1-2; 8 nucleotides match TRBD1. Unmatched junction bases numbered 3, after V lost 3 bases and J lost 6 bases. Germline loops: CDR1 MGHRA, CDR2 YSYEKL. This CDR3 has 13 residues. The CDR3 DNA sequence: TGCGCCAGCAGCCAGGACAGGGTGAATGGCTACACCTTC. Its translation is CASSQDRVNGYTF.

The DNA for the CDR3 is TGCAGCGTTCGACAGGGGTGGGAGCAGTACTTC. This encodes CSVRQGWEQYF. The chain couples TRBV29-1 to TRBJ2-7, with 8 bases identical to TRBD1. The CDR3 has 11 amino acids. Germline-derived CDR1 and CDR2 are SQVTM and ANQGSEA. V dropped 5 bases and J dropped 7; count of bases not matched to a gene: 4.

V usage is TRBV7-2 and J usage is TRBJ1-6; TRBD1 aligns across 9 bases. CDR1 SGHTA and CDR2 FQGNSA come from the germline V gene. This CDR3 is 15 amino acids long. Unmatched junction bases numbered 2, after V lost 1 base and J lost 7 bases. The CDR3 sequence: CASSLVGTGNSPLHF. CDR3 DNA sequence: TGTGCCAGCAGCTTAGTGGGGACAGGGAATTCACCCCTCCACTTT.